This T cell receptor beta chain was identified in a study of sequential checkpoint blockade in melanoma. Treatment given: randomized to nivolumab then ipilimumab (arm A) or the reverse (arm B). Germline V gives CDR1 WSHSY, CDR2 SAAADI. V lost 6 bases, J lost 6 bases, and 10 bases lay in between. The CDR3 is 12 amino acids. Sequencing was performed with immunoSEQ multiplex PCR; in TCRdb, only in-frame clones are kept and a portion is missing. The data show some 8,000 clones, roughly 27% seen once. The clonotype comes from a human donor with melanoma. The chain employs TRBV10-2 and TRBJ2-3, with D maybe TRBD1 (5 bases). The specimen was tumor tissue (inferred from file names), collected from a patient given nivolumab and ipilimumab in sequence. The CDR3 region is CASSDSRDTQYF. CDR3 DNA: TGCGCCAGCAGCGACAGTAGGGATACGCAGTATTTT.